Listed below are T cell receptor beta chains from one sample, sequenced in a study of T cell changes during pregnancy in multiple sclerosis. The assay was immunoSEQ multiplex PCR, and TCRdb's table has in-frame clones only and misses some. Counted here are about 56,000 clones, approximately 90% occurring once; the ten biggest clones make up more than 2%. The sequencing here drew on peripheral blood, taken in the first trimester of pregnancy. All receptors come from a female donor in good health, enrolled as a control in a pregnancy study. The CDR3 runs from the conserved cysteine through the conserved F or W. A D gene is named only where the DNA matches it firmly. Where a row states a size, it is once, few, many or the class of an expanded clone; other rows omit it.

CDR3 protein: CASIYERETQYF
CDR3 DNA: TGTGCCAGCATTTACGAGCGGGAGACCCAGTACTTC
D gene: NA
clone size: few
V gene: TRBV2
J gene: TRBJ2-5

CDR3 protein: CASSLNPGQDYTEAFF
CDR3 DNA: TGCGCCAGCAGCTTAAATCCCGGACAGGATTACACTGAAGCTTTCTTT
D gene: TRBD1
clone size: NA
V gene: TRBV5-1
J gene: TRBJ1-1

CDR3 protein: CASSFAGWVYEQYF
CDR3 DNA: TGTGCCAGCAGTTTCGCGGGGTGGGTTTACGAGCAGTACTTC
D gene: NA
clone size: NA
V gene: TRBV28
J gene: TRBJ2-7

CDR3 protein: CASSPGVTGNTIYF
CDR3 DNA: TGCGCCAGCAGCCCGGGGGTTACCGGAAACACCATATATTTT
D gene: NA
clone size: NA
V gene: TRBV4-1
J gene: TRBJ1-3

CDR3 protein: CASSLGGQRRSNQPQHF
CDR3 DNA: TGTGCCAGCAGCTTAGGTGGACAGCGCAGGAGCAATCAGCCCCAGCATTTT
D gene: NA
clone size: NA
V gene: TRBV7-8
J gene: TRBJ1-5

CDR3 protein: CASSLMGLRGQNTEAFF
CDR3 DNA: TGTGCCAGCAGCTTAATGGGACTGAGGGGTCAGAACACTGAAGCTTTCTTT
D gene: NA
clone size: NA
V gene: TRBV7-2
J gene: TRBJ1-1

CDR3 protein: CASSLSGSSYEQYF
CDR3 DNA: TGCGCCAGCAGCTTGAGCGGGAGCTCCTACGAGCAGTACTTC
D gene: TRBD2
clone size: once
V gene: TRBV5-1
J gene: TRBJ2-7

CDR3 protein: CASSPLLAGRFNEQFF
CDR3 DNA: TGTGCCAGCAGCCCACTGTTAGCGGGACGATTCAATGAGCAGTTCTTC
D gene: TRBD2
clone size: NA
V gene: TRBV27
J gene: TRBJ2-1

CDR3 protein: CASSIAGRSSYEQYF
CDR3 DNA: TGTGCCAGTAGTATAGCCGGGAGGAGCTCCTACGAGCAGTACTTC
D gene: TRBD2
clone size: NA
V gene: TRBV19
J gene: TRBJ2-7

CDR3 protein: CASSPSGRQGKSYNEQFF
CDR3 DNA: TGTGCCAGCAGCCCCAGCGGCCGACAGGGAAAATCCTACAATGAGCAGTTCTTC
D gene: TRBD1
clone size: NA
V gene: TRBV7-9
J gene: TRBJ2-1

CDR3 protein: CASSQDSVYGYTF
CDR3 DNA: TGTGCCAGCAGCCAAGACTCGGTCTATGGCTACACCTTC
D gene: NA
clone size: NA
V gene: TRBV14
J gene: TRBJ1-2

CDR3 protein: CASSEGNQPQHF
CDR3 DNA: TGTGCCAGCAGTGAGGGCAATCAGCCCCAGCATTTT
D gene: NA
clone size: few
V gene: TRBV28
J gene: TRBJ1-5

CDR3 protein: CASRASGANVLTF
CDR3 DNA: TGTGCCAGCAGAGCCTCTGGGGCCAACGTCCTGACTTTC
D gene: NA
clone size: NA
V gene: TRBV6-1
J gene: TRBJ2-6

CDR3 protein: CASGLMTGDTEAFF
CDR3 DNA: TGTGCTAGTGGTTTGATGACGGGGGACACTGAAGCTTTCTTT
D gene: NA
clone size: NA
V gene: TRBV12-5
J gene: TRBJ1-1

CDR3 protein: CASSDSYSYEQYF
CDR3 DNA: TGTGCCAGCAGCGACAGTTACTCCTACGAGCAGTACTTC
D gene: NA
clone size: few
V gene: TRBV11-1
J gene: TRBJ2-7

CDR3 protein: CASSQLAGGLTYEQYF
CDR3 DNA: TGTGCCAGCAGCCAGCTAGCGGGGGGGCTTACCTACGAGCAGTACTTC
D gene: TRBD2
clone size: few
V gene: TRBV4-2
J gene: TRBJ2-7

CDR3 protein: CASTQSPGSGYTF
CDR3 DNA: TGTGCCAGCACTCAGTCGCCTGGTTCGGGCTACACCTTC
D gene: NA
clone size: NA
V gene: TRBV2
J gene: TRBJ1-2

CDR3 protein: CASSETGQAYYGYTF
CDR3 DNA: TGCGCCAGCAGTGAGACCGGACAGGCCTACTATGGCTACACCTTC
D gene: TRBD1
clone size: NA
V gene: TRBV10-1
J gene: TRBJ1-2

CDR3 protein: CASSQLCSGDYTDTQYF
CDR3 DNA: TGCGCCAGCAGTCAATTATGTAGCGGGGACTACACAGATACGCAGTATTTT
D gene: TRBD2
clone size: once
V gene: TRBV23-1
J gene: TRBJ2-3

CDR3 protein: CASSLALSSGPLYEQYF
CDR3 DNA: TGTGCCAGCAGCTTAGCCCTGTCTAGCGGGCCGCTCTACGAGCAGTACTTC
D gene: TRBD2
clone size: NA
V gene: TRBV7-8
J gene: TRBJ2-7

CDR3 protein: CASSHLLDRPTEAFF
CDR3 DNA: TGTGCCAGCAGCCACCTTCTGGACAGGCCCACTGAAGCTTTCTTT
D gene: TRBD1
clone size: NA
V gene: TRBV28
J gene: TRBJ1-1

CDR3 protein: CASSQGAAYTEAFF
CDR3 DNA: TGCGCCAGCAGCCAGGGGGCTGCTTACACTGAAGCTTTCTTT
D gene: NA
clone size: NA
V gene: TRBV4-1
J gene: TRBJ1-1

CDR3 protein: CASSHRREGGYEQYF
CDR3 DNA: TGTGCCAGCAGCCACCGACGGGAGGGGGGCTACGAGCAGTACTTC
D gene: TRBD2
clone size: NA
V gene: TRBV5-4
J gene: TRBJ2-7

CDR3 protein: CASSQGGESEPQHF
CDR3 DNA: TGCGCCAGCAGCCAAGGGGGGGAGTCAGAGCCCCAGCATTTT
D gene: NA
clone size: NA
V gene: TRBV4-1
J gene: TRBJ1-5

CDR3 protein: CASSLAIPSYEQYF
CDR3 DNA: TGTGCCAGCAGCCTAGCTATTCCCTCCTACGAGCAGTACTTC
D gene: NA
clone size: NA
V gene: TRBV7-9
J gene: TRBJ2-7

CDR3 protein: CASSGPGLAGNKIYNEQFF
CDR3 DNA: TGTGCCAGCAGCGGACCGGGACTAGCGGGAAACAAAATCTACAATGAGCAGTTCTTC
D gene: TRBD2
clone size: NA
V gene: TRBV5-8
J gene: TRBJ2-1

CDR3 protein: CASSSRGAGTQYF
CDR3 DNA: TGTGCCAGCAGTTCCCGGGGAGCGGGGACCCAGTACTTC
D gene: NA
clone size: NA
V gene: TRBV27
J gene: TRBJ2-5

CDR3 protein: CASSLNPPRGSGADTQYF
CDR3 DNA: TGCGCCAGCAGCTTGAACCCTCCCAGGGGGAGTGGAGCAGATACGCAGTATTTT
D gene: TRBD1
clone size: NA
V gene: TRBV5-1
J gene: TRBJ2-3

CDR3 protein: CATHLAGRSGELFF
CDR3 DNA: TGTGCCACCCATTTAGCGGGGCGAAGCGGGGAGCTGTTTTTT
D gene: TRBD2
clone size: once
V gene: TRBV6-5
J gene: TRBJ2-2

CDR3 protein: CAWSLTGGPSGNTIYF
CDR3 DNA: TGTGCCTGGAGTCTCACTGGGGGCCCCTCTGGAAACACCATATATTTT
D gene: NA
clone size: NA
V gene: TRBV30
J gene: TRBJ1-3

CDR3 protein: CASSLNMDRGLNTEAFF
CDR3 DNA: TGTGCCAGCAGCTTAAATATGGACAGGGGGCTGAACACTGAAGCTTTCTTT
D gene: TRBD1
clone size: NA
V gene: TRBV7-8
J gene: TRBJ1-1

CDR3 protein: CASSLAQNANVLTF
CDR3 DNA: TGTGCCAGCAGTTTAGCGCAGAACGCCAACGTCCTGACTTTC
D gene: NA
clone size: few
V gene: TRBV6-5
J gene: TRBJ2-6

CDR3 protein: CASSLDRDKPQHF
CDR3 DNA: TGTGCCAGCAGCTTAGATCGGGACAAGCCCCAGCATTTT
D gene: NA
clone size: NA
V gene: TRBV7-2
J gene: TRBJ1-5

CDR3 protein: CASSPQGAEAFF
CDR3 DNA: TGTGCCAGCAGTCCGCAGGGGGCTGAAGCTTTCTTT
D gene: TRBD1
clone size: NA
V gene: TRBV25-1
J gene: TRBJ1-1

CDR3 protein: CASSPTRVGAYEQYF
CDR3 DNA: TGTGCCAGCAGTCCAACGCGGGTCGGGGCCTACGAGCAGTACTTC
D gene: NA
clone size: NA
V gene: TRBV7-6
J gene: TRBJ2-7

CDR3 protein: CASSSGLVDTEAFF
CDR3 DNA: TGTGCCAGCAGTTCGGGACTCGTTGACACTGAAGCTTTCTTT
D gene: NA
clone size: NA
V gene: TRBV2
J gene: TRBJ1-1

CDR3 protein: CAVRGIENQPQHF
CDR3 DNA: TGTGCCGTAAGGGGCATCGAAAATCAGCCCCAGCATTTT
D gene: NA
clone size: NA
V gene: TRBV28
J gene: TRBJ1-5

CDR3 protein: CASRSLSGRAAEQYF
CDR3 DNA: TGTGCCAGCAGGTCCCTTAGCGGGAGGGCCGCCGAGCAGTACTTC
D gene: TRBD2
clone size: NA
V gene: TRBV28
J gene: TRBJ2-7

CDR3 protein: CASSPSTGVNTEAFF
CDR3 DNA: TGTGCCAGCTCACCATCCACAGGGGTGAACACTGAAGCTTTCTTT
D gene: TRBD1
clone size: NA
V gene: TRBV18
J gene: TRBJ1-1

CDR3 protein: CASSFSSGYTYEQYF
CDR3 DNA: TGTGCCAGCAGTTTCTCTAGCGGGTATACCTACGAGCAGTACTTC
D gene: TRBD2
clone size: NA
V gene: TRBV27
J gene: TRBJ2-7

CDR3 protein: CASSPPYGTNYGYTF
CDR3 DNA: TGTGCCAGCAGCCCACCCTACGGGACAAACTATGGCTACACCTTC
D gene: NA
clone size: NA
V gene: TRBV5-4
J gene: TRBJ1-2

CDR3 protein: CASSFGTGIETQYF
CDR3 DNA: TGTGCCAGCAGCTTTGGGACAGGGATTGAGACCCAGTACTTC
D gene: TRBD1
clone size: NA
V gene: TRBV5-4
J gene: TRBJ2-5

CDR3 protein: CASSLAGFTEKLFF
CDR3 DNA: TGCGCCAGCAGCTTGGCGGGGTTTACTGAAAAACTGTTTTTT
D gene: NA
clone size: NA
V gene: TRBV5-1
J gene: TRBJ1-4

CDR3 protein: CSAGSGRDTGELFF
CDR3 DNA: TGCAGCGCTGGAAGCGGACGGGACACCGGGGAGCTGTTTTTT
D gene: NA
clone size: NA
V gene: TRBV29-1
J gene: TRBJ2-2

CDR3 protein: CASSYWDRASEQYF
CDR3 DNA: TGTGCCAGCAGTTATTGGGACAGGGCTAGCGAGCAGTACTTC
D gene: TRBD1
clone size: NA
V gene: TRBV6-5
J gene: TRBJ2-7

CDR3 protein: CASSPRHSSDTQYF
CDR3 DNA: TGTGCCAGCAGCCCCCGCCACTCCTCAGATACGCAGTATTTT
D gene: NA
clone size: NA
V gene: TRBV9
J gene: TRBJ2-3

CDR3 protein: CASSPPRAGADNEQFF
CDR3 DNA: TGTGCCAGCAGCCCACCCCGCGCGGGAGCTGATAATGAGCAGTTCTTC
D gene: TRBD2
clone size: few
V gene: TRBV7-8
J gene: TRBJ2-1

CDR3 protein: CSGDRPLNTEAFF
CDR3 DNA: TGCAGCGGGGACAGGCCTCTGAACACTGAAGCTTTCTTT
D gene: TRBD1
clone size: NA
V gene: TRBV29-1
J gene: TRBJ1-1

CDR3 protein: CASSFPLLNYGYTF
CDR3 DNA: TGTGCCAGCAGCTTCCCCCTTTTAAACTATGGCTACACCTTC
D gene: NA
clone size: NA
V gene: TRBV7-2
J gene: TRBJ1-2

CDR3 protein: CAQRQVELNTEAFF
CDR3 DNA: TGTGCGCAGCGACAGGTCGAATTGAACACTGAAGCTTTCTTT
D gene: NA
clone size: NA
V gene: TRBV2
J gene: TRBJ1-1

CDR3 protein: CASTKTENTEAFF
CDR3 DNA: TGTGCCAGCACCAAAACAGAGAACACTGAAGCTTTCTTT
D gene: NA
clone size: NA
V gene: TRBV6-6
J gene: TRBJ1-1

CDR3 protein: CASSLVSDTEAFF
CDR3 DNA: TGTGCCAGCAGCTTGGTGTCGGACACTGAAGCTTTCTTT
D gene: NA
clone size: once
V gene: TRBV5-4
J gene: TRBJ1-1

CDR3 protein: CASSLTLGAYSGANVLTF
CDR3 DNA: TGTGCCAGCAGCCTCACCCTAGGGGCTTACTCTGGGGCCAACGTCCTGACTTTC
D gene: NA
clone size: NA
V gene: TRBV11-2
J gene: TRBJ2-6

CDR3 protein: CASSPTRMRADTQYF
CDR3 DNA: TGTGCCAGCAGCCCAACTAGGATGAGGGCAGATACGCAGTATTTT
D gene: NA
clone size: NA
V gene: TRBV7-8
J gene: TRBJ2-3

CDR3 protein: CASSSSAAYEQYF
CDR3 DNA: TGTGCCAGCAGCTCGTCAGCGGCCTACGAGCAGTACTTC
D gene: NA
clone size: once
V gene: TRBV11-3
J gene: TRBJ2-7